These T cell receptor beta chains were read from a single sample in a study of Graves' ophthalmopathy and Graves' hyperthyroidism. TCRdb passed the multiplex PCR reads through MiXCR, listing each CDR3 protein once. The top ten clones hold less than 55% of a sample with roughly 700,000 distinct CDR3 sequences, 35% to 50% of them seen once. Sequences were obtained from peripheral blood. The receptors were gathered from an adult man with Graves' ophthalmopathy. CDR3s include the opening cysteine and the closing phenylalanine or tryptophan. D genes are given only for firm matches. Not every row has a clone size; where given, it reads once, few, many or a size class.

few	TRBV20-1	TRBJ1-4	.	CSAARSNEKLFF	TGCAGTGCGGCCAGGAGTAATGAAAAACTGTTTTTT
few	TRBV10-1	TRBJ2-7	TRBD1	CASSENRGREQYF	TGCGCCAGCAGTGAGAACAGGGGGCGAGAGCAGTACTTC
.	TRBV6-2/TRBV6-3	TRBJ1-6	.	CASTGNSVYNSPLHF	TGTGCCAGCACCGGAAATTCTGTCTATAATTCACCCCTCCACTTT
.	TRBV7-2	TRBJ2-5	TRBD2	CASSWTSGGAQETQYF	TGTGCCAGCAGCTGGACTAGCGGGGGGGCTCAAGAGACCCAGTACTTC
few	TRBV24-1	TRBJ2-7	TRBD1	CATGGQGPYEQYF	TGTGCCACCGGAGGACAGGGCCCCTACGAGCAGTACTTC
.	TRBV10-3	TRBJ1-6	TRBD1	CAISLDRDSPLHF	TGTGCCATCAGTCTAGACAGGGATTCACCCCTCCACTTT
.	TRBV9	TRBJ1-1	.	CASSVVPPSTHAEAFF	TGTGCCAGCAGCGTAGTTCCCCCCTCGACCCACGCTGAAGCTTTCTTT
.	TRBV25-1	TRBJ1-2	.	CASSEVGQRNYGYTF	TGTGCCAGCAGTGAAGTAGGACAGCGGAACTATGGCTACACCTTC
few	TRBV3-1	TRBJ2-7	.	CASSQTYYEQYF	TGTGCCAGCAGCCAAACGTACTACGAGCAGTACTTC
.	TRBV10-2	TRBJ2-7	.	CASSQGLPQAFYEQYF	TGTGCCAGCAGCCAAGGTCTTCCCCAGGCTTTCTACGAGCAGTACTTC
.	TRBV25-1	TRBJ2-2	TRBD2	CASSRLADTGELFF	TGTGCCAGCAGTAGGCTAGCGGACACCGGGGAGCTGTTTTTT
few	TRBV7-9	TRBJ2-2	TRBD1	CASSSPGTGRAGELFF	TGTGCCAGCAGCAGCCCCGGGACAGGGAGGGCCGGGGAGCTGTTTTTT
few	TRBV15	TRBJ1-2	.	CATSRGPGSNYGYTF	TGTGCCACCAGCAGGGGACCAGGCTCTAACTATGGCTACACCTTC
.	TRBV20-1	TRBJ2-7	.	CSARDHRGLDF	TGCAGTGCTAGAGATCATCGGGGGTTGGACTTC